This section outlines one T cell receptor (beta chain) sequence together with its context. Read coverage stops 3 residues before the CDR3 terminus; the germline J gene supplies the remainder. Germline V CDR1 and CDR2: LNHDA, SQIVND (reference sequence). This CDR3 is 16 amino acids long. The sample originates from a study of T cells in women clearing cervical HPV infection. Data came from immunoSEQ multiplex PCR; TCRdb stores just in-frame clones and leaves some out. This sample's clone table lists 20,000 to 25,000 clones. The clonotype originates from a woman between 18 and 69 years old with a cervical HPV16 infection that either progressed to CIN3+ or cleared (not recorded which). The rearrangement uses TRBV19 and TRBJ2-3; 12 bases align to TRBD1. Input material: blood buffy coat. CDR3 sequence reads: CASSTPGQGAGETQYF. CDR3 DNA, as far as it was read: TGTGCCAGTAGTACCCCGGGACAGGGGGCGGGGGAGACG. The full variable domain, its missing parts supplied by reference TRBV19 and TRBJ2-3, is DGGITQSPKYLFRKEGQNVTLSCEQNLNHDAMYWYRQDPGQGLRLIYYSQIVNDFQKGDIAEGYSVSREKKESFPLTVTSAQKNPTAFYLCASSTPGQGAGETQYFGPGTRLTVL.